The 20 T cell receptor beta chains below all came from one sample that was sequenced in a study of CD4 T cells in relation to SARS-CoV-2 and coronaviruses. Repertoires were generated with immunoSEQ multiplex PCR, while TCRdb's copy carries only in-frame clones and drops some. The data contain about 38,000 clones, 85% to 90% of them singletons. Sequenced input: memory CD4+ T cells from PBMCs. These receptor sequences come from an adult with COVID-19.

CDR3: CASSSILGGTGEYEQYF. As DNA, the CDR3 is TGTGCCAGCAGCTCTATCTTAGGAGGGACAGGGGAGTACGAGCAGTACTTC. The gene calls are TRBV7-2 and TRBJ2-7; 10 bases align to TRBD1. The CDR3 sequence is 17 residues long. V was clipped by 4 bases and J by 4 bases; unmatched bases: 13. Germline V CDR1 and CDR2: SGHTA, FQGNSA. Full variable domain (remainder filled in from reference TRBV7-2 and TRBJ2-7): GAGVSQSPSNKVTEKGKDVELRCDPISGHTALYWYRQSLGQGLEFLIYFQGNSAPDKSGLPSDRFSAERTGGSVSTLTIQRTQQEDSAVYLCASSSILGGTGEYEQYFGPGTRLTVT.

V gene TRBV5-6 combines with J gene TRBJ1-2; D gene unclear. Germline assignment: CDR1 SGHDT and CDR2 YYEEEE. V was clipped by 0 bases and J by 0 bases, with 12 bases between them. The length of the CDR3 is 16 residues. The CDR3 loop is CASSLEGLLPNYGYTF. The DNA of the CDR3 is TGTGCCAGCAGCTTGGAAGGGCTACTACCTAACTATGGCTACACCTTC.

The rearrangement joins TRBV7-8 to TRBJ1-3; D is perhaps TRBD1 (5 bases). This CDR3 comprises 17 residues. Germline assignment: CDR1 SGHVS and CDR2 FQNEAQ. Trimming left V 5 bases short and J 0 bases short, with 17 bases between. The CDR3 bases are TGTGCCAGCAGCCGAGTTACCAGACAGAGCTCTGGAAACACCATATATTTT. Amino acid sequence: CASSRVTRQSSGNTIYF.

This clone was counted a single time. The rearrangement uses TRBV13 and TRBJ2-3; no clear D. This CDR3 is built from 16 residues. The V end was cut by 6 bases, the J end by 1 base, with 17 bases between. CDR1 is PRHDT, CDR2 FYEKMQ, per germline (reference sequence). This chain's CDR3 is CASSFTPLRGTDTQYF. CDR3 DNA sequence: TGTGCCAGCAGTTTTACCCCCTTACGGGGCACAGATACGCAGTATTTT.

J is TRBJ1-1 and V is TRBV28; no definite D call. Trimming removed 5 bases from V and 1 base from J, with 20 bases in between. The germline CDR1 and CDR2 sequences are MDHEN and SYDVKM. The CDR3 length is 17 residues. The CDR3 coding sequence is TGTGCCAGCAGTGGGGAGTTTGGGCGGTTAGGGAACACTGAAGCTTTCTTT. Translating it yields CASSGEFGRLGNTEAFF.

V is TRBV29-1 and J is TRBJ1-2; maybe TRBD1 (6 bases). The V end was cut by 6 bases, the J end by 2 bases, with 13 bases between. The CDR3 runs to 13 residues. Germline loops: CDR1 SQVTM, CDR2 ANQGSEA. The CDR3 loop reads CSVKTGTNYGYTF. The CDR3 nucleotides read TGCAGCGTAAAAACAGGGACCAACTATGGCTACACCTTC.

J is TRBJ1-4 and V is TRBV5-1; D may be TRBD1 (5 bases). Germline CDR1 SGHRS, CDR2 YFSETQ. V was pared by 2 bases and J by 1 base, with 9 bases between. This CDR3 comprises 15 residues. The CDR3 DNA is TGCGCCAGCAGCTTCGCAGGGAAAACTAATGAAAAACTGTTTTTT. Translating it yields CASSFAGKTNEKLFF.

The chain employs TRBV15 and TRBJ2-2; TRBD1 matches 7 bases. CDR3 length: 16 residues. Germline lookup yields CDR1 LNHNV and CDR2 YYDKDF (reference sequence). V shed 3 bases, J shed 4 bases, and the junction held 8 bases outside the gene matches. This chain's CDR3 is CATSSAGTAFTGELFF. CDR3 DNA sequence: TGTGCCACCAGCAGTGCCGGGACAGCTTTCACCGGGGAGCTGTTTTTT.

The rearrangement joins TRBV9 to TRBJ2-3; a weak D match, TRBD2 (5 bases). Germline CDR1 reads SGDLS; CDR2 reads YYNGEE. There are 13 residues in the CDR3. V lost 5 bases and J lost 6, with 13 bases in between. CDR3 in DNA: TGTGCCAGCAGTCACACCGGGGTGGATACGCAGTATTTT. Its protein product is CASSHTGVDTQYF.

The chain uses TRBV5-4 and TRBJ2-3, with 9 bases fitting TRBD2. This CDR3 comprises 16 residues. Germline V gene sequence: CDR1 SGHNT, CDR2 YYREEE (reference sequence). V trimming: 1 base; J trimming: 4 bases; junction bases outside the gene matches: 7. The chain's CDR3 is CASSLNRGGASDTQYF. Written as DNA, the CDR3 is TGTGCCAGCAGCTTGAATCGCGGGGGGGCCTCAGATACGCAGTATTTT.

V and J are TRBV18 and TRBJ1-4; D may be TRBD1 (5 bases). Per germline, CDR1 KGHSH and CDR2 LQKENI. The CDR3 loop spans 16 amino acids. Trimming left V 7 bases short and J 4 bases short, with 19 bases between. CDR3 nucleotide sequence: TGTGCCAGCTTATCGACACGGGGGGAGGTTAATGAAAAACTGTTTTTT. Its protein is CASLSTRGEVNEKLFF.

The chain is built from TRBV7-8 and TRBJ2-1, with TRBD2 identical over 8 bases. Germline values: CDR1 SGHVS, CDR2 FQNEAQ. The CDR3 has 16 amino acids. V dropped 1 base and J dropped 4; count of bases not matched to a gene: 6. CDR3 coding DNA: TGTGCCAGCAGCTTAGTCGCAGCGGGGGTTTACAATGAGCAGTTCTTC. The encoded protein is CASSLVAAGVYNEQFF.

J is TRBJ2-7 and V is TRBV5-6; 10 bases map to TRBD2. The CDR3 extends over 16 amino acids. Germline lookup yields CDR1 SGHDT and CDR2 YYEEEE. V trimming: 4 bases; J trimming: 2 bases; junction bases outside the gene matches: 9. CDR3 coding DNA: TGTGCCAGCAGCCCCCGGCTAGCGGGGGCCCCCTACGAGCAGTACTTC. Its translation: CASSPRLAGAPYEQYF. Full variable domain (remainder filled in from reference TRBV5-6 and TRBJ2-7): DAGVTQSPTHLIKTRGQQVTLRCSPKSGHDTVSWYQQALGQGPQFIFQYYEEEERQRGNFPDRFSGHQFPNYSSELNVNALLLGDSALYLCASSPRLAGAPYEQYFGPGTRLTVT.

The DNA for the CDR3 is TGCGCCAGCTCTAGCTGGGGAGCGGAGACCCAGTACTTC. Translating it yields CASSSWGAETQYF. V usage is TRBV10-1 and J usage is TRBJ2-5, with a weak D call TRBD2 (5 bases). There are 13 residues in the CDR3. CDR1 is WNHNN and CDR2 is SYGVQD in the germline V gene (reference sequence). V lost 8 bases to trimming and J lost 5 bases, with 15 bases between them.

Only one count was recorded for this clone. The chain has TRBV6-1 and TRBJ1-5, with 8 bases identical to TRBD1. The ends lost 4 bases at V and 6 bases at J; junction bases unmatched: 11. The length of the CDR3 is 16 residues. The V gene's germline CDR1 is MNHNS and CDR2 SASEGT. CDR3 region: CASSGQGASGGQPQHF. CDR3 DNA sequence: TGTGCCAGCAGTGGGCAGGGGGCGTCCGGGGGTCAGCCCCAGCATTTT.

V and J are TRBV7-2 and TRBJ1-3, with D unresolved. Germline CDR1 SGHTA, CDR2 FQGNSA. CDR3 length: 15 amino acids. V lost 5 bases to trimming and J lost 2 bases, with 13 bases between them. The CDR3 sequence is CASSPRRKTGNTIYF. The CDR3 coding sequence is TGTGCCAGCAGCCCCAGGCGCAAAACTGGAAACACCATATATTTT.

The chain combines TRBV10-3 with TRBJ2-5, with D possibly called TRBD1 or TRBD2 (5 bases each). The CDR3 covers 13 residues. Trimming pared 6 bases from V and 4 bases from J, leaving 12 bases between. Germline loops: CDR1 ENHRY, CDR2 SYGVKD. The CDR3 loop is CAIRGDRGETQYF. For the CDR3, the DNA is TGTGCCATCAGAGGGGACCGCGGAGAGACCCAGTACTTC.

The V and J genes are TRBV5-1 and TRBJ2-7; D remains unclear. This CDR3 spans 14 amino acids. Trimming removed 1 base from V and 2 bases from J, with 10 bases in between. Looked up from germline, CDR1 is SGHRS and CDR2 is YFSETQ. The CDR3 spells CASSLRAGPYEQYF. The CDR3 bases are TGCGCCAGCAGCTTGAGGGCTGGACCCTACGAGCAGTACTTC. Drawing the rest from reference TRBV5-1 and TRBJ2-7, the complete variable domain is KAGVTQTPRYLIKTRGQQVTLSCSPISGHRSVSWYQQTPGQGLQFLFEYFSETQRNKGNFPGRFSGRQFSNSRSEMNVSTLELGDSALYLCASSLRAGPYEQYFGPGTRLTVT.

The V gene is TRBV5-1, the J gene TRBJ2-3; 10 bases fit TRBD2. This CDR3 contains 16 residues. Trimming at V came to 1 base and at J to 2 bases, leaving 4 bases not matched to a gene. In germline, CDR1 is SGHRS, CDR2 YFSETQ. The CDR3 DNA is TGCGCCAGCAGCTTGTTACTAGCGGGGATCACAGATACGCAGTATTTT. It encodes CASSLLLAGITDTQYF.

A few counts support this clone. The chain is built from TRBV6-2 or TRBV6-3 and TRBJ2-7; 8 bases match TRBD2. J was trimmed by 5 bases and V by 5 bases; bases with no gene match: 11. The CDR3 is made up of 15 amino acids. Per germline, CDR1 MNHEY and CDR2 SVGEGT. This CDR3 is CASSDHSGGRNEQYF. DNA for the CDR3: TGTGCCAGCAGTGACCACAGCGGGGGCCGCAACGAGCAGTACTTC.